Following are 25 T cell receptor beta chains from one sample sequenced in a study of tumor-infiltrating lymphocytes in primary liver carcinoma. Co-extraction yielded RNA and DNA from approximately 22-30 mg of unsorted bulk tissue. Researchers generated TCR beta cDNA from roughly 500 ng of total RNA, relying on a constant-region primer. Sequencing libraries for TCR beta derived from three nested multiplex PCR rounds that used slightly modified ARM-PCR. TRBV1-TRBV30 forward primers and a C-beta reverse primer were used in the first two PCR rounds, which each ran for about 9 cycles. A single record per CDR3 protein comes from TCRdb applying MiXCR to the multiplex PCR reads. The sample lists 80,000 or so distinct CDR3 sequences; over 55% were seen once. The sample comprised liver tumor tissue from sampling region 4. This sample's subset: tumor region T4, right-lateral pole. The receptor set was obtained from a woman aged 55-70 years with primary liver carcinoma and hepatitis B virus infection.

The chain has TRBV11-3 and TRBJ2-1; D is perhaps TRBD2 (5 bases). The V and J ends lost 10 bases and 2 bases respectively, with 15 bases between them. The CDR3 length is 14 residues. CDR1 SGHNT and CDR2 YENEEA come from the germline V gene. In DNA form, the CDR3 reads TGTGCCATCGCGGGTGGGGTCACCTACAATGAGCAGTTCTTC. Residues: CAIAGGVTYNEQFF.

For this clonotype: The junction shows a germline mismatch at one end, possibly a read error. The CDR3 sequence is CSVGDRDYDYTF. CDR3 bases: TGCAGCGTTGGGGACAGGGACTATGACTACACCTTC. The gene calls are TRBV29-1 and TRBJ1-2, with 9 bases that match TRBD1. Germline CDR1 and CDR2: SQVTM and ANQGSEA. This CDR3 has 12 amino acids.

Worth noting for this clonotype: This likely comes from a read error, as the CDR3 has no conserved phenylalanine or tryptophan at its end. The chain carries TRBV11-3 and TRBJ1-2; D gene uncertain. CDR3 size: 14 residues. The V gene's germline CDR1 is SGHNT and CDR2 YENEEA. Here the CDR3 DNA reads TGTGCCAGCAGCATAGAGACGGTTCTTGATGGCTACACCCTC. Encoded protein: CASSIETVLDGYTL.

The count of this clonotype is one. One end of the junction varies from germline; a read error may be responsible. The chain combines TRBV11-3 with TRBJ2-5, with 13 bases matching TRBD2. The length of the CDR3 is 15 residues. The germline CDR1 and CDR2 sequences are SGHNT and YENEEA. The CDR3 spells CACSYRTSGGGTQYF. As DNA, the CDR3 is TGTGCCTGCAGCTACAGGACTAGCGGGGGAGGGACCCAGTACTTC.

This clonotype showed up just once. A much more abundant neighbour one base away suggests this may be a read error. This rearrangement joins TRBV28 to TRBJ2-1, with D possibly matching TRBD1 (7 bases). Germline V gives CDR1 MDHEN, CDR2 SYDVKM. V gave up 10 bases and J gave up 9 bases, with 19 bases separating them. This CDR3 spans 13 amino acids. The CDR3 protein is CANSTGEVGEQFF. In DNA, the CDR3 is TGTGCCAACAGCACAGGGGAGGTTGGTGAGCAGTTCTTC.

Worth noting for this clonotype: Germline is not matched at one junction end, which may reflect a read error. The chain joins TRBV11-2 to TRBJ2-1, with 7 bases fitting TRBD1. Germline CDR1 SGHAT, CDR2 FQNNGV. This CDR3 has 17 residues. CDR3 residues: CASSLTHGRGYRGEQFF. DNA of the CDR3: TGTGCCAGTAGCTTAACCCACGGACGAGGATACAGGGGTGAGCAGTTCTTC.

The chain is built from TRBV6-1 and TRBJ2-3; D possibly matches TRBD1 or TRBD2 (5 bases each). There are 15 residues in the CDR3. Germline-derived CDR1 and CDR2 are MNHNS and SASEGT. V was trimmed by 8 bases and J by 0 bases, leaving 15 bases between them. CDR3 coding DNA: TGTGCCAGCGGTAAATGGGACGGAAGCACAGATACGCAGTATTTT. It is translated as CASGKWDGSTDTQYF.

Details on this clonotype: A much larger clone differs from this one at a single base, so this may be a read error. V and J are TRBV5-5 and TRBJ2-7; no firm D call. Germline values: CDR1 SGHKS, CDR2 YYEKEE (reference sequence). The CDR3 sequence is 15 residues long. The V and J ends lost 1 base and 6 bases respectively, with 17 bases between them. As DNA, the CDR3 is TGTGCCAGCAGCTTGTTTCCCGGTCTCCAATTCGAGCAGTACTTC. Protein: CASSLFPGLQFEQYF.

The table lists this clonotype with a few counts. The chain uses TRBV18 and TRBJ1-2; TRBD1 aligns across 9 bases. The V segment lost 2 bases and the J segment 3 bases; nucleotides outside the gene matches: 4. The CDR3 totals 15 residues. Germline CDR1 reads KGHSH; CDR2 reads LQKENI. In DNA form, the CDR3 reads TGTGCCAGCTCACCAGGGGACAGGGCGGACTATGGCTACACCTTC. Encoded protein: CASSPGDRADYGYTF.

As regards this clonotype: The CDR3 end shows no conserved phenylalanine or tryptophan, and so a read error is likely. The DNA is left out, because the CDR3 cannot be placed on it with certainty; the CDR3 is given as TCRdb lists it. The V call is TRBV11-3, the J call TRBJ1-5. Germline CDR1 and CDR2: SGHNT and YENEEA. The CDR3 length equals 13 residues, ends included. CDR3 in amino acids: CASSINRNQPHRL.

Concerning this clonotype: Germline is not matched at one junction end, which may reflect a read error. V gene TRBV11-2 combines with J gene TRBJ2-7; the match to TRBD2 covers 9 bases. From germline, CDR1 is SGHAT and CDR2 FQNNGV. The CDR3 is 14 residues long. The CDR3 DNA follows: TGTGCCAGTAGCTTGACTAGCGGCAGTTACGATCAGTACTTC. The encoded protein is CASSLTSGSYDQYF. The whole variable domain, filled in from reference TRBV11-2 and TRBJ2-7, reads EAGVAQSPRYKIIEKRQSVAFWCNPISGHATLYWYQQILGQGPKLLIQFQNNGVVDDSQLPKDRFSAERLKGVDSTLKIQPAKLEDSAVYLCASSLTSGSYDQYFGPGTRLTVT.

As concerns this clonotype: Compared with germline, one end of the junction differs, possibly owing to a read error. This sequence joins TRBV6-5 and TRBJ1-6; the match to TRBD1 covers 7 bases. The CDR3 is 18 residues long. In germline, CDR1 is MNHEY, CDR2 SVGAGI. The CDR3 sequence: CASSQRVTGKDYNPPLHF. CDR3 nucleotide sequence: TGTGCCAGCAGCCAACGGGTGACAGGGAAGGACTATAATCCACCCCTCCACTTT.

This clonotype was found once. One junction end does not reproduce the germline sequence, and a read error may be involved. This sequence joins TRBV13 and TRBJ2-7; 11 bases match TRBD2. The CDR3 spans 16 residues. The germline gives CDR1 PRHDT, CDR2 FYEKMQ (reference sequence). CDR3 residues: CAGSSYTSGSSYERYF. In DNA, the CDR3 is TGTGCCGGCAGCTCGTACACTAGCGGGAGCTCCTACGAGCGGTACTTC.

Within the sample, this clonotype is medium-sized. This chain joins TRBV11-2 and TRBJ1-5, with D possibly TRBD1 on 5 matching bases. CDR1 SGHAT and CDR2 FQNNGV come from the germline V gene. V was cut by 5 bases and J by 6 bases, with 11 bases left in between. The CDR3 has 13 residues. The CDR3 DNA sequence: TGTGCCAGCAGCCAAGAGGGGCGTCAGCCCCAGCATTTT. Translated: CASSQEGRQPQHF. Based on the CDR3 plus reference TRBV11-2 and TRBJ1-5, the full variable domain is EAGVAQSPRYKIIEKRQSVAFWCNPISGHATLYWYQQILGQGPKLLIQFQNNGVVDDSQLPKDRFSAERLKGVDSTLKIQPAKLEDSAVYLCASSQEGRQPQHFGDGTRLSIL.

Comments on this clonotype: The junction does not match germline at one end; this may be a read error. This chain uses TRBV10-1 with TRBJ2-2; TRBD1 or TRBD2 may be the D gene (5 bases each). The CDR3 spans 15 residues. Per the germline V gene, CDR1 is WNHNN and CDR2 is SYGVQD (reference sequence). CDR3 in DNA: TGCGCCAGCACTGAGAGAGGGCCGGACACAGGGGAGCTGTTTTTT. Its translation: CASTERGPDTGELFF.

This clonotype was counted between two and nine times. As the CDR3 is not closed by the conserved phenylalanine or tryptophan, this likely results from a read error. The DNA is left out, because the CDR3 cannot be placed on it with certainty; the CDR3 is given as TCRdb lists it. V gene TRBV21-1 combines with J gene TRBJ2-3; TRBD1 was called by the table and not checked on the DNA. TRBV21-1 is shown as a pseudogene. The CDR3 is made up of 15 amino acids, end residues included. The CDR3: CASSTGSPWTDTQYL.

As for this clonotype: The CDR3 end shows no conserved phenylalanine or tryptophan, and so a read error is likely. CDR3 sequence: CASSLIPGQGSGTEAFS. In DNA form, the CDR3 reads TGTGCCAGCAGTTTAATACCGGGACAGGGCAGCGGCACTGAAGCTTTCTCT. The chain carries TRBV12-3 or TRBV12-4 and TRBJ1-1, with 9 bases identical to TRBD1. The V gene end was trimmed by 2 bases and the J gene end by 4 bases; junction bases not matched to a gene: 11. This CDR3 spans 17 amino acids.

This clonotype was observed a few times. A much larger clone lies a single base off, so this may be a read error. The CDR3: CASSIGLAANTGELFF. For the CDR3, the DNA is TGTGCCAGCAGCATCGGGCTAGCGGCGAACACCGGGGAGCTGTTTTTT. This chain connects TRBV5-8 to TRBJ2-2; 7 positions agree with TRBD2. Germline loops: CDR1 SGHTS, CDR2 YDEGEE. V lost 4 bases to trimming and J lost 0 bases; unmatched junction nucleotides: 6. CDR3 length equals 16 residues.

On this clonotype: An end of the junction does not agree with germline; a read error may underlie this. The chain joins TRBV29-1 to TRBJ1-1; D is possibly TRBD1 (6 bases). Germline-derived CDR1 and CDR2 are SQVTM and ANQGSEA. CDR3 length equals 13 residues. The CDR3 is CSARAGGHSEAYF. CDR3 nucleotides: TGCAGCGCCCGGGCCGGGGGACACAGTGAAGCTTACTTT.

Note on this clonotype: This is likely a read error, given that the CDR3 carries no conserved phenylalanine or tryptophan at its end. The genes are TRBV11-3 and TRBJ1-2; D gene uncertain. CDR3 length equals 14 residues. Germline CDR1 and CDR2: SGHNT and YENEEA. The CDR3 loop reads CASSLATVLDGYTL. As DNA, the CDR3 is TGTGCCAGCAGCTTAGCGACGGTACTTGATGGGTACACCCTC.

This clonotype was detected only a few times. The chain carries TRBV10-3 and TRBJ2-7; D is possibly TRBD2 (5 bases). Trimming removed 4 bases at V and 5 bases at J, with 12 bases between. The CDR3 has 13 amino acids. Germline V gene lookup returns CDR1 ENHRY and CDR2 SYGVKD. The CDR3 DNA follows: TGTGCCATCAGTGGGCCGGGGAAGCACGAGCAGTACTTC. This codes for CAISGPGKHEQYF.

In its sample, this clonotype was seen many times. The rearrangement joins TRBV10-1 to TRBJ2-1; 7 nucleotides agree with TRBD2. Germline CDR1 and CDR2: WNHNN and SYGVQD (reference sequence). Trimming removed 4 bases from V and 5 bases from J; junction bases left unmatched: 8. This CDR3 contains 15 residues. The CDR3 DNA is TGCGCCAGCAGTGGGTCCCAGCGGGGTAACAATGAGCAGTTCTTC. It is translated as CASSGSQRGNNEQFF.

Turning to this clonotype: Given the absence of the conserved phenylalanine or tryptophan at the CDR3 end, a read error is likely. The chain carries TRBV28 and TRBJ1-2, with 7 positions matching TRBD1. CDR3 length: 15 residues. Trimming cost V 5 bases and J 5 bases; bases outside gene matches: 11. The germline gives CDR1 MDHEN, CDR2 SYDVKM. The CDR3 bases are TGTGCCAGCAGTGCCAGGGGGGCCCGGGGGTATGGCTACACCTCC. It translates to CASSARGARGYGYTS.

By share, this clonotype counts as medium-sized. CDR3 in amino acids: CASSFTGLNEQFF. The CDR3 coding sequence is TGTGCCAGCAGTTTTACAGGGCTCAATGAGCAGTTCTTC. The rearrangement joins TRBV11-2 to TRBJ2-1, with TRBD1 as a possible D gene (6 bases). V lost 6 bases, J lost 6 bases, and 12 bases lay in between. Germline loops: CDR1 SGHAT, CDR2 FQNNGV. There are 13 residues in the CDR3.

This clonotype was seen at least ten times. The CDR3 DNA reads as TGCGCCAGCAGCCAAGAAGGGGAACAGGGGGCGCGAGGCACTGAAGCTTTCTTT. Residues: CASSQEGEQGARGTEAFF. The rearrangement uses TRBV4-1 and TRBJ1-1, with TRBD1 matching over 9 bases. The ends lost 0 bases at V and 4 bases at J; junction bases unmatched: 12. CDR3 length equals 18 residues. In germline, CDR1 is MGHRA, CDR2 YSYEKL.